This T cell receptor beta chain was documented in a study of cytomegalovirus exposure and HLA in healthy donors (dated by TCRdb to about 2017). Some background on the complete study: An earlier analysis of 587 of the donors reported 250 to 300 Gb of sequence data and 117 million unique TCR beta sequences obtained from about 179 million T cells. A later analysis re-analyzed previously published TCR beta repertoires from 660 or so donors and added high-resolution HLA genotyping to study TCR occurrence patterns. Every discovery cohort repertoire had been produced on one sequencing platform. Alongside the repertoire data, information on donor age, sex, ethnicity and CMV serostatus was compiled. Typing coverage varied by locus: roughly 629-630 donors for A, B, C, DRB1 and DQB1; some 520 for DQA1; nearly 610 for DPA1; roughly 450 for DPB1. The genetic ancestry cluster associated with self-reported Caucasian donors included about 84% of the roughly 380 genotyped donors. A later genetic analysis used genome-wide SNP genotypes for about three fifths of the roughly 700 donors, treating that subset as a discovery cohort. An earlier analysis of fewer than 700 of the donors applied high-throughput TCR beta sequencing to assess whether each TCR beta V gene segment acted as functional or pseudogenic. To predict cytomegalovirus infection status, the study combined high-throughput TCR immunosequencing, statistical association of individual TCRs with disease status, and machine learning. Besides the first cohort of approximately 710 subjects, a separate validation cohort made up of 120 different subjects was used. Roughly 300 gigabases of sequencing data and tens of millions of unique TCR sequences made up an early release that covered about 640 HLA-typed donors. Rather than using new phenotypic data, the later analysis identified candidate immune exposures from TCR beta sequences and from how often those sequences occurred across donors. The study used immunosequencing to profile the T cell repertoires of more than 650 subjects and linked those repertoires to cytomegalovirus serostatus. Among 398 genotyped donors of the cohort, an average of around 240,000 unique TCR beta nucleotide sequences were sequenced per donor, 15% to 20% of them non-productive. HLA typing included class I and class II loci at four-digit resolution. Five DR-DQ haplotypes were treated as single units for association and clustering because of strong linkage in the cohort. The study aimed to test whether signatures of past pathogen exposure could be identified by cataloging public T cell receptors. Study-level results and caveats: Roughly uniform sequencing depth across donors was assumed in presence/absence analyses, although this assumption may not hold. In vitro tests confirmed that a few of the cytomegalovirus-associated TCR beta chains recognize cytomegalovirus antigens. Some IMGT-functional V segments, including TRBV6-2 and TRBV6-3, could not be distinguished by the 87-base-pair reads and were therefore excluded. This cohort had only TCR beta chains sequenced, and the lack of alpha or paired-chain data limited which features could be detected. In an earlier analysis of about 600 of the donors, most TCR beta V segments appeared in productive rearrangements about 87% or about 30% of the time, broadly matching IMGT annotations. Because HLA typing was unavailable for some donors at each locus, only the typed subset was used in association tests. In a later analysis, the rate of TCR association differed among HLA loci, with DRB1 alleles having the most associated TCRs and HLA-C alleles having the fewest. Most CMV-associated TCR beta chains appeared to be HLA-restricted in a later analysis, and the HLA associations seemed to be driven largely by CMV exposure. Correlated functional status among segregating V segments might be attributable to linkage disequilibrium, but an unknown experimental factor could not be ruled out. A cluster of highly shared sequence variants was judged likely to represent a technical artifact of the sequencing pipeline. Assigning TCR associations to individual alleles was difficult when HLA alleles, especially DR and DQ, strongly co-occurred. A later analysis found that HLA-associated TCR beta chains were more clonally expanded and had lower generation probabilities than equally common non-associated chains. A later genetic analysis associated a missense DCLRE1C variant with V-gene and J-gene trimming of TCR beta chains, and an independent cohort replicated the association. The earlier analysis of 587 of the donors excluded 15 to 20 rarely observed V segments, including chromosome 9 orphons, because counts were too low. For the cohort, immune exposure information was limited to CMV serostatus. Compared with the roughly 700-donor mean, donors in an Asian-associated ancestry cluster had fewer N-insertions in productive TCRs, according to a later genetic analysis. In the study, 150 to 200 TCR beta chains were listed as associated with cytomegalovirus. At a false discovery rate of 0.05, a later analysis linked 16,951 TCR beta sequences to specific HLA alleles. The classifier was reported to diagnose cytomegalovirus status with high specificity and sensitivity in both the original cohort and the validation cohort. The authors suggested that the approach could potentially be extended to other disease states and immunological phenotypes. Across donors, most TCR sequences were observed very rarely, whereas some public TCRs were present in many individuals. A later analysis reported that several top co-occurrence clusters appeared linked to parvovirus B19, influenza, CMV and Epstein-Barr virus. A further reported finding was that TCR beta sequences accurately predicted the HLA-A and HLA-B alleles for most subjects in the first cohort.

Libraries were constructed by the immunoSEQ multiplex PCR assay. For the multiplex PCR, a mixture combining 60 forward primers for TCR Vbeta segments and 13 reverse primers for TCR Jbeta segments was used. The CDR3 region of rearranged TCR beta genes was amplified from genomic DNA with a multiplex PCR assay. The Illumina HiSeq System was used to sequence the amplified TCR beta libraries as 87-base-pair reads. On the study's bioinformatics: A later analysis counted approximately 84 million unique TCR beta chains across the 640 or so repertoires, and some 11 million of these chains were shared by at least two donors. Raw reads were error-corrected and collapsed into unique sequences with a nearest-neighbor algorithm that merged closely related sequences to remove PCR and sequencing errors. V, D and J gene segments were assigned by aligning CDR3 sequences to IMGT reference sequences. For a sequence to be retained, a match of at least six nucleotides to both a V gene segment and a J gene segment was required. A rearrangement counted as productive if the CDR3 had no stop codons and remained in frame with V and J, and every other rearrangement counted as non-productive. CDR3 was defined according to IMGT convention as the region running from the second conserved V-encoded cysteine to the conserved J-encoded phenylalanine. The earlier analysis of some 550 of the donors excluded any sequence lacking an unambiguous match to a single V gene segment. An earlier analysis of fewer than 650 of the donors classified V segments as functional when productive rearrangements were above 56.7% and as segregating when the standard deviation between donors was above 5%. A statistical classification framework was developed to diagnose cytomegalovirus status using the catalog of TCR beta chain sequences. A later analysis assigned V and J genes by comparing TCR nucleotide sequences with IMGT/GENE-DB human TR gene sequences. The TCRdist pipeline was used in a later analysis to assign CDR3 sequences and most-parsimonious VDJ recombination scenarios. In a later analysis, every TCR beta chain was defined by the combination of its CDR3 amino acid sequence and its V-gene family, and reads without a unique V-gene family were dropped. As a way to deal with suspected cross-contamination and a sequencing artifact, a later analysis dropped 450 to 600 nucleotide sequences that were highly shared and had low generation probability. A later analysis calculated a clonal expansion index for each public chain from normalized within-repertoire ranks of inferred template counts. A later analysis computed generation probabilities with a VDJ recombination model fitted to out-of-frame rearrangements, and checked the results against IGoR. A later analysis scored TCR-TCR, TCR-HLA and TCR-CMV co-occurrence with hypergeometric tests, applying a repertoire-size bias correction to TCR pairs. To estimate false discovery rates, a later analysis permuted the HLA or CMV assignments 20 times. In a later analysis, co-occurring TCRs were grouped using DBSCAN, with TCRdist sequence similarity added in when clustering inside HLA-allele-positive subsets. Repertoires with fewer than 30,000 or more than 120,000 public chains, plus five repertoires with anomalous nucleotide sharing, were excluded from co-occurrence clustering. Drawn from immuneACCESS, this table holds only the in-frame rearrangements with V and J called that TCRdb kept. Clones are partly lost; checked studies trace under half to an unresolved V gene and leave the rest unexplained. V, J and clone size are taken as reported in that table, and D and trimming were inferred from the DNA itself. Present in this sample are fewer than 100,000 clones, around 80% of which were seen just once. Jointly, the top ten make up approximately 4.8% of the sample.

With respect to this clone: The specificity of this receptor is unknown. Within one base of it there is no much larger clone, and no base qualities were kept.

The cohort comprised several hundred healthy bone marrow donors. At the time of sampling, all cohort members were nominally healthy, though unrecorded immune exposures were likely present. The donor was CMV seropositive and was included in the group of about 290 seropositive cohort members. Each donor provided a peripheral blood sample, and peripheral blood mononuclear cells were used for TCR beta sequencing. The Qiagen DNeasy Blood Extraction Kit was used to extract genomic DNA from the blood cell samples. The V end gives up 5 bases and the J end 4 bases, leaving 6 bases in the junction not matched to a gene. The CDR3 contains 14 residues, cysteine and phenylalanine counted. Only the CDR3 DNA stays, 42 bases, in frame from base 1. From a lookup of the germline V gene (reference sequence), CDR1 and CDR2 are SEHNR and FQNEAQ.

The receptor was derived from a male donor in good health and CMV-seropositive. Sequenced sample: PBMCs. The rearranged chain carries TRBV7-9 and TRBJ2-5, with TRBD2 matching 8 junction bases. The CDR3 corresponds to CASSPRGGRETQYF. The DNA is as follows: TGTGCCAGCAGCCCCCGGGGGGGCCGAGAGACCCAGTACTTC. With the rest looked up from the reference TRBV7-9 and TRBJ2-5 genes rather than sequenced, the full variable domain is DTGVSQNPRHKITKRGQNVTFRCDPISEHNRLYWYRQTLGQGPEFLTYFQNEAQLEKSRLLSDRFSAERPKGSFSTLEIQRTEQGDSAMYLCASSPRGGRETQYFGPGTRLLVL.